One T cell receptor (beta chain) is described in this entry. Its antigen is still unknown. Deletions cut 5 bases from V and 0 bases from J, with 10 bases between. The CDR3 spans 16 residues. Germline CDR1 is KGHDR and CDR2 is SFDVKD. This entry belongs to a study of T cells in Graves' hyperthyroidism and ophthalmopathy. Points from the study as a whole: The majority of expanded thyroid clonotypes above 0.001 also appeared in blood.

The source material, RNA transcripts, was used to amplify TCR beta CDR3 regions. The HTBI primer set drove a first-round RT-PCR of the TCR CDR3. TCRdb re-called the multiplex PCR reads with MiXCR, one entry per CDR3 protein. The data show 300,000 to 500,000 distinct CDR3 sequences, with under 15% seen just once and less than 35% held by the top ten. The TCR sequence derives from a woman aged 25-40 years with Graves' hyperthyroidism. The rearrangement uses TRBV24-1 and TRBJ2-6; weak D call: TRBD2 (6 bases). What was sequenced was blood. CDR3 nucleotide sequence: TGTGCCACCAGTGGAGGAGGGGCCTCTGGGGCCAACGTCCTGACTTTC. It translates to CATSGGGASGANVLTF.